A single sample gave rise to the 20 T cell receptor beta chains below, sequenced in a study of blood T cell repertoires in COVID-19. Method: immunoSEQ multiplex PCR; TCRdb's copy keeps in-frame clones and lacks some. The sample has about 250,000 clones, roughly 89% seen once. Sequenced sample: peripheral blood. These receptors all stem from a woman aged 60-75 years with COVID-19, enrolled during active disease.

The V gene is TRBV4-3, the J gene TRBJ1-2; 10 bases line up with TRBD1. Per the germline V gene, CDR1 is LGHNA and CDR2 is YSLEER. The CDR3 runs to 18 residues. V dropped 2 bases and J dropped 8; count of bases not matched to a gene: 17. The CDR3 nucleotides are TGCGCCAGCAGCCAACCTCCGGGACAGGGGATTTCTCATGGGGGCTACACCTTC. This codes for CASSQPPGQGISHGGYTF.

This chain links TRBV19 with TRBJ1-1; D perhaps matches TRBD1 (6 bases). This CDR3 contains 17 residues. Germline V gene lookup returns CDR1 LNHDA and CDR2 SQIVND (reference sequence). Trimming left V 3 bases short and J 1 base short, with 18 bases between. Here the CDR3 DNA reads TGTGCCAGTAGTATCGGACAGAACCGTCCCCCGAACACTGAAGCTTTCTTT. This encodes CASSIGQNRPPNTEAFF.

This clone has a single count. The rearrangement uses TRBV11-2 and TRBJ1-2; D not certain. The V end was cut by 5 bases, the J end by 2 bases, with 21 bases between. The V gene's germline CDR1 is SGHAT and CDR2 FQNNGV. CDR3 length equals 17 residues. CDR3 sequence reads: CASSPLGRQMTNYGYTF. In DNA, the CDR3 is TGTGCCAGCAGCCCCCTCGGGAGGCAGATGACGAACTATGGCTACACCTTC.

With regard to this clone: Germline is not matched at one junction end, which may reflect a read error. Written as DNA, the CDR3 is TGTGCCAGCAGCCAAGGGTTAACCGGGAGAAGTCGCTCTTTT. Amino acid sequence: CASSQGLTGRSRSF. V and J are TRBV4-2 and TRBJ2-3, with D possibly TRBD2 on 6 matching bases. Germline CDR1 is LGHNA and CDR2 is YNFKEQ. CDR3 size: 14 residues.

The rearrangement links TRBV7-3 to TRBJ2-5; D is perhaps TRBD1 (6 bases). The germline V gene encodes CDR1 SGHTA and CDR2 FQGTGA. This CDR3 comprises 15 residues. Trimming took 6 bases from V and 1 from J, leaving 15 bases between them. This CDR3 reads CASSAGGTSQETQYF. The CDR3 DNA sequence: TGTGCCAGCAGTGCGGGTGGGACAAGCCAAGAGACCCAGTACTTC. The whole variable domain, remainder taken from reference TRBV7-3 and TRBJ2-5, is GAGVSQTPSNKVTEKGKYVELRCDPISGHTALYWYRQSLGQGPEFLIYFQGTGAADDSGLPNDRFFAVRPEGSVSTLKIQRTERGDSAVYLCASSAGGTSQETQYFGPGTRLLVL.

This clone was recorded only once. CDR3 coding DNA: TGTGCCAGCAGCTTCGTCCGGGGGGCGGATGGCTACACCTTC. Encoded protein: CASSFVRGADGYTF. The V and J genes are TRBV7-2 and TRBJ1-2, with D perhaps TRBD1 (6 bases). Trimming removed 3 bases from V and 6 bases from J, with 14 bases in between. The CDR3 sequence is 14 residues long. Germline V gene data show CDR1 as SGHTA and CDR2 as FQGNSA.

The J gene is TRBJ1-5, the V gene TRBV7-2; D not certain. This CDR3 contains 12 residues. The germline V gene encodes CDR1 SGHTA and CDR2 FQGNSA. With 2 bases removed from V and 5 bases from J, the gap between germline ends came to 4 bases. DNA of the CDR3: TGTGCCAGCAGCTTATTCGATCAGCCCCAGCATTTT. Translation gives CASSLFDQPQHF.

The chain is built from TRBV2 and TRBJ1-2; D gene uncertain. V shed 4 bases and J shed 6 bases, with 18 bases lying between them. The CDR3 spans 15 residues. Looked up from germline, CDR1 is SNHLY and CDR2 is FYNNEI. CDR3 loop: CASSVWAGPPDGYTF. The CDR3 DNA reads as TGTGCCAGCAGTGTCTGGGCGGGTCCTCCTGATGGCTACACCTTC.

In DNA form, the CDR3 reads TGTGCCAGCAGCCCCCGACAGGGGGCCGGGGAAAAACTGTTTTTT. This gives the protein CASSPRQGAGEKLFF. The V gene is TRBV7-2, the J gene TRBJ1-4; 10 positions agree with TRBD1. The CDR3 loop spans 15 amino acids. V lost 5 bases, J lost 8 bases, and 8 bases stayed unmatched. CDR1 and CDR2 (germline): SGHTA, FQGNSA.

The CDR3 coding sequence is TGTGCCAGCAGCTCTACTAGCGGGGGGCACCCCTACTTC. Amino acids: CASSSTSGGHPYF. The chain has TRBV12-3 or TRBV12-4 and TRBJ2-7; 12 positions match TRBD2. The CDR3 contains 13 residues. Trimming cost V 6 bases and J 13 bases; bases outside gene matches: 10.

V usage is TRBV9 and J usage is TRBJ2-3; 12 bases line up with TRBD1. Losses at the gene ends were 3 bases for V and 3 bases for J; bases not matched to a gene: 5. The CDR3 totals 16 residues. Germline loops: CDR1 SGDLS, CDR2 YYNGEE. CDR3 in amino acids: CASSAGTGGETDTQYF. CDR3 sequence (DNA): TGTGCCAGCAGCGCCGGGACAGGGGGCGAAACAGATACGCAGTATTTT. Drawing the rest from reference TRBV9 and TRBJ2-3, the complete variable domain is DSGVTQTPKHLITATGQRVTLRCSPRSGDLSVYWYQQSLDQGLQFLIQYYNGEERAKGNILERFSAQQFPDLHSELNLSSLELGDSALYFCASSAGTGGETDTQYFGPGTRLTVL.

This chain joins TRBV12-3 or TRBV12-4 and TRBJ2-7, with D possibly TRBD2 on 6 matching bases. The CDR3 runs to 13 residues. V was trimmed by 6 bases and J by 7 bases, leaving 16 bases between them. CDR3 region: CASSFGDWGEQYF. The CDR3 DNA is TGTGCCAGCAGCTTTGGGGACTGGGGGGAGCAGTACTTC.

V and J are TRBV9 and TRBJ1-3, with TRBD1 identical over 11 bases. V lost 3 bases, J lost 3 bases, and 5 bases stayed unmatched. Germline CDR1 is SGDLS and CDR2 is YYNGEE. The CDR3 runs to 16 residues. The CDR3: CASSASGTGGGNTIYF. For the CDR3, the DNA is TGTGCCAGCAGCGCCTCCGGGACAGGGGGTGGAAACACCATATATTTT.

This clone was observed a handful of times. The chain links TRBV19 to TRBJ2-7, with D perhaps matching TRBD1 (5 bases). The CDR3 covers 16 residues. With 1 base removed from V and 2 bases from J, the gap between germline ends came to 15 bases. Germline assignment: CDR1 LNHDA and CDR2 SQIVND (reference sequence). CDR3 DNA: TGTGCCAGTAGTATAGGGGTTATGACAGCTACCTACGAGCAGTACTTC. Encoded protein: CASSIGVMTATYEQYF.

The V gene is TRBV19, the J gene TRBJ1-5; D call uncertain. Germline V gene lookup returns CDR1 LNHDA and CDR2 SQIVND (reference sequence). The CDR3 totals 16 residues. V lost 5 bases and J 2 bases, leaving 16 bases between the germline ends. The DNA for the CDR3 is TGTGCCAGTAGTTGGGCGTCCAGGTCGGGCAATCAGCCCCAGCATTTT. It encodes CASSWASRSGNQPQHF.

J is TRBJ2-3 and V is TRBV7-2; 7 bases line up with TRBD1. J lost 4 bases, V lost 0 bases, and 7 bases had no gene match. Germline assignment: CDR1 SGHTA and CDR2 FQGNSA. The CDR3 has 16 residues. In DNA form, the CDR3 reads TGTGCCAGCAGCTTAGCGGTAACAGGGGTGGCAGATACGCAGTATTTT. Protein product: CASSLAVTGVADTQYF.

The chain carries TRBV6-2 or TRBV6-3 and TRBJ1-5; 8 bases agree with TRBD1. This CDR3 has 16 amino acids. Germline lookup yields CDR1 MNHEY and CDR2 SVGEGT. Trimming took 5 bases from V and 4 from J; bases not matched to a gene: 10. In nucleotides, the CDR3 is TGTGCCAGCAGTCCCTCCGGGACAGGAAATAATCAGCCCCAGCATTTT. Amino acid sequence: CASSPSGTGNNQPQHF.

This clone was detected only once. The chain is built from TRBV2 and TRBJ1-5; a possible D gene is TRBD1 (5 bases). V gave up 4 bases and J gave up 7 bases, with 20 bases separating them. This CDR3 has 16 amino acids. Per the germline V gene, CDR1 is SNHLY and CDR2 is FYNNEI. This CDR3 is CASSALQGVIKQPQHF. The CDR3 region has the DNA TGTGCCAGCAGTGCTCTTCAGGGTGTAATTAAACAGCCCCAGCATTTT.

The V gene is TRBV6-2 or TRBV6-3, the J gene TRBJ1-3; D might be TRBD1 (5 bases). Germline V gives CDR1 MNHEY, CDR2 SVGEGT. Trimming stripped 2 bases from V and 7 bases from J, with 12 bases between. The CDR3 spans 14 residues. CDR3 nucleotides: TGTGCCAGCAGTTACACCGCCAGGGCCAACACCATATATTTT. Its translation: CASSYTARANTIYF.

The chain recombines TRBV7-8 with TRBJ2-1; 7 bases map to TRBD1. From germline, CDR1 is SGHVS and CDR2 FQNEAQ. The CDR3 extends over 17 amino acids. Trimming took 5 bases from V and 0 from J; bases not matched to a gene: 10. This CDR3 is CASSRSAGDSSYNEQFF. The CDR3 nucleotides read TGTGCCAGCAGCCGCTCGGCCGGGGACAGCTCCTACAATGAGCAGTTCTTC.